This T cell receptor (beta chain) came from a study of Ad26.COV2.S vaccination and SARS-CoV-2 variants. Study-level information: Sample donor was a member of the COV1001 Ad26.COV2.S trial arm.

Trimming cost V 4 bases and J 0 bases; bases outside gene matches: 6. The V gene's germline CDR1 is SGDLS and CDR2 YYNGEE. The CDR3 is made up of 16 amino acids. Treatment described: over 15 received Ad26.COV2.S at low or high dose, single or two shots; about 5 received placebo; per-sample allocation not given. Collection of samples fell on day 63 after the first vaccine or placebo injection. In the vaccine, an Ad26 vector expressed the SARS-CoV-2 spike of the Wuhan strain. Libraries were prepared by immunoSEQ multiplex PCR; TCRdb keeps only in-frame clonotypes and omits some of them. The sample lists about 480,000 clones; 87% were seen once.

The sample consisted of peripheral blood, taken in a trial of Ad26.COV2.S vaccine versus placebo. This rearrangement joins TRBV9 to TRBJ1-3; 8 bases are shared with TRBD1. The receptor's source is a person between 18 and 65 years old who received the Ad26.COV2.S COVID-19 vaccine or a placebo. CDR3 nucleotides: TGTGCCAGCAGCCCCGGGGACAGGCTCTCTGGAAACACCATATATTTT. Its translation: CASSPGDRLSGNTIYF. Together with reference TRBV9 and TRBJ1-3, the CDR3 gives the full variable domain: DSGVTQTPKHLITATGQRVTLRCSPRSGDLSVYWYQQSLDQGLQFLIQYYNGEERAKGNILERFSAQQFPDLHSELNLSSLELGDSALYFCASSPGDRLSGNTIYFGEGSWLTVV.